These 19 T cell receptor beta chains came from one sample sequenced in a study of shared clonotypes between healthy human individuals. Profiling relied on immunoSEQ multiplex PCR, and the TCRdb table lists in-frame clones only, not all of them. The table records about 2 million clones, 90% to 95% of them present only once. The specimen was naive CD4+ T cells sorted from blood. Subset described: CD45RA+ positively selected. The source of these receptors is a man younger than 30 in good health.

The chain uses TRBV4-1 and TRBJ2-5; D remains ambiguous. The CDR3 runs 14 residues. CDR1 and CDR2 from the germline V gene are MGHRA and YSYEKL. Trimming shortened V by 1 base and J by 0 bases, and 6 bases separated the two germline ends. The chain's CDR3 is CASSQGPYQETQYF. The CDR3 nucleotides are TGCGCCAGCAGCCAAGGGCCGTACCAAGAGACCCAGTACTTC.

V is TRBV10-3 and J is TRBJ2-2, with 7 positions matching TRBD1. V shed 5 bases, J shed 6 bases, and the junction held 6 bases outside the gene matches. The CDR3 has 14 residues. CDR1 is ENHRY and CDR2 is SYGVKD in the germline V gene. CDR3 coding DNA: TGTGCCATCAGTCAGGACAGGATCGCCGGGGAGCTGTTTTTT. Protein product: CAISQDRIAGELFF.

The chain joins TRBV18 to TRBJ1-1; TRBD1 is a possible D gene (6 bases). Germline V CDR1 and CDR2: KGHSH, LQKENI. There are 13 residues in the CDR3. V lost 3 bases and J lost 7, with 12 bases in between. CDR3 sequence: CASSPPDRYEAFF. CDR3 sequence (DNA): TGTGCCAGCTCACCGCCCGACAGGTATGAAGCTTTCTTT.

The CDR3 reads CASSQDKSRLSGRNNNEQFF. CDR3 nucleotides: TGTGCCAGCAGCCAAGACAAATCCCGACTAAGCGGGAGGAACAACAATGAGCAGTTCTTC. The chain joins TRBV14 to TRBJ2-1; 9 nucleotides match TRBD2. This CDR3 is 20 amino acids long. J was trimmed by 5 bases and V by 0 bases; bases with no gene match: 17. Germline V gene lookup returns CDR1 SGHDN and CDR2 FVKESK.

Worth noting for this clone: The same CDR3 also results from other DNA sequences found in this sample. The chain employs TRBV30 and TRBJ2-3, with no clear D. Trimming pared 4 bases from V and 1 base from J, leaving 9 bases between. This CDR3 region has 13 residues. CDR1 GTSNPN and CDR2 SVGIG come from the germline V gene (reference sequence). CDR3: CAWNVGGTDTQYF. CDR3 DNA sequence: TGTGCCTGGAACGTTGGAGGCACAGATACGCAGTATTTT.

The chain carries TRBV4-3 and TRBJ2-3; 7 bases fit TRBD2. V lost 0 bases to trimming and J lost 7 bases; unmatched junction nucleotides: 10. This CDR3 contains 16 residues. The germline V gene encodes CDR1 LGHNA and CDR2 YSLEER. The DNA for the CDR3 is TGCGCCAGCAGCCAAGATAAGGCGGGAGAGAGACATACGCAGTATTTT. Translation: CASSQDKAGERHTQYF.

The CDR3 is CASSLGTGTSGSEQYF. The CDR3 DNA follows: TGCGCCAGCAGCTTGGGCACCGGGACTAGCGGATCCGAGCAGTACTTC. The chain employs TRBV5-1 and TRBJ2-7; 11 nucleotides align to TRBD2. Trimming at V came to 0 bases and at J to 6 bases, leaving 8 bases not matched to a gene. The CDR3 contains 16 residues. Germline CDR1 and CDR2: SGHRS and YFSETQ.

A word on this clone: Other DNA sequences of this sample code for an identical CDR3. This chain uses TRBV7-9 with TRBJ2-7; unclear D gene. Trimming left V 2 bases short and J 7 bases short, with 9 bases between. The germline V gene has CDR1 SEHNR and CDR2 FQNEAQ (reference sequence). This CDR3 contains 12 residues. The CDR3 protein is CASSLLTYEQYF. The CDR3 coding sequence is TGTGCCAGCAGCTTATTGACGTATGAGCAGTACTTC.

This chain connects TRBV5-6 to TRBJ2-2, with 11 positions matching TRBD1. Germline values: CDR1 SGHDT, CDR2 YYEEEE. The CDR3 length is 15 residues. V lost 0 bases, J lost 7 bases, and 2 bases stayed unmatched. CDR3 protein: CASSLADRGHGELFF. The CDR3 DNA reads as TGTGCCAGCAGCTTGGCGGACAGGGGGCACGGGGAGCTGTTTTTT.

The rearrangement links TRBV7-9 to TRBJ2-7; D gene ambiguous. Germline V lookup: CDR1 SEHNR, CDR2 FQNEAQ (reference sequence). Trimming pared 1 base from V and 6 bases from J, leaving 10 bases between. The CDR3 has 13 residues. The CDR3 spells CASSLVHAAEQYF. The CDR3 bases are TGTGCCAGCAGCTTAGTACACGCGGCCGAGCAGTACTTC.

Turning to this clone: One junction end does not reproduce the germline sequence, and a read error may be involved. The V and J genes are TRBV7-7 and TRBJ2-7; 7 bases are shared with TRBD1. Germline lookup yields CDR1 SSHAT and CDR2 FNYEAQ (reference sequence). This CDR3 comprises 17 residues. The CDR3: CASSFTPGQNPFNEQYF. DNA for the CDR3: TGTGCTAGCAGCTTCACACCGGGACAGAACCCTTTTAACGAGCAGTACTTC.

V gene TRBV4-2 combines with J gene TRBJ2-3; 9 nucleotides line up with TRBD2. The J segment lost 0 bases and the V segment lost 0 bases, leaving 10 bases of the junction unmatched. The germline V gene encodes CDR1 LGHNA and CDR2 YNFKEQ. This CDR3 has 19 amino acids. CDR3: CASSQDIRSSGGSTDTQYF. DNA for the CDR3: TGTGCCAGCAGCCAAGATATTCGGTCGAGCGGGGGGAGCACAGATACGCAGTATTTT.

The chain links TRBV6-1 to TRBJ1-2, with D tentatively TRBD1 (6 bases). Germline values: CDR1 MNHNS, CDR2 SASEGT. Trimming took 6 bases from V and 1 from J, leaving 9 bases between them. The CDR3 extends over 13 amino acids. The CDR3 sequence: CASRPDSNYGYTF. CDR3 nucleotides: TGTGCCAGCAGACCGGACAGTAACTATGGCTACACCTTC.

The chain recombines TRBV11-1 with TRBJ2-6; D is ambiguous. The CDR3 sequence is 14 residues long. Germline assignment: CDR1 SGHAT and CDR2 FQDESV (reference sequence). Trimming shortened V by 3 bases and J by 2 bases, and 5 bases separated the two germline ends. The CDR3 loop reads CASSFGAGANVLTF. The CDR3, as DNA: TGTGCCAGCAGCTTCGGTGCTGGGGCCAACGTCCTGACTTTC.

J is TRBJ1-4 and V is TRBV30, with 8 nucleotides matching TRBD1. The trim removed 2 bases at V and 0 bases at J, leaving 17 bases unmatched. Germline assignment: CDR1 GTSNPN and CDR2 SVGIG (reference sequence). CDR3 length: 20 residues. CDR3 DNA: TGTGCCTGGAGTAGCCTGATTGGACAGGGACATAATGCAACTAATGAAAAACTGTTTTTT. This codes for CAWSSLIGQGHNATNEKLFF.

The chain couples TRBV7-2 to TRBJ1-5, with 10 bases aligning to TRBD1. Germline trimming cut 8 bases from V and 9 bases from J; bases unmatched to any gene: 7. CDR3 length: 13 residues. The V gene's germline CDR1 is SGHTA and CDR2 FQGNSA. The CDR3, as DNA: TGTGCCAGCGGAGGACAGGGGGGATCGCCCCAGCATTTT. It yields the protein CASGGQGGSPQHF.

This chain connects TRBV28 to TRBJ1-5; no clear D gene. Germline CDR1 MDHEN, CDR2 SYDVKM. The CDR3 loop spans 14 amino acids. Trimming pared 3 bases from V and 2 bases from J, leaving 8 bases between. CDR3 sequence: CASSFSSRNQPQHF. CDR3 nucleotide sequence: TGTGCCAGCAGTTTTTCCAGCCGCAATCAGCCCCAGCATTTT.

This clone is a singleton in its sample. The chain combines TRBV7-9 with TRBJ2-5; TRBD2 aligns across 7 bases. From germline, CDR1 is SEHNR and CDR2 FQNEAQ (reference sequence). There are 17 residues in the CDR3. The trim removed 5 bases at V and 4 bases at J, leaving 16 bases unmatched. The CDR3 sequence: CASSPLGGSLSLETQYF. DNA of the CDR3: TGTGCCAGCAGCCCCCTAGGCGGGAGTTTATCTTTAGAGACCCAGTACTTC.

V is TRBV5-1 and J is TRBJ1-2, with 12 bases fitting TRBD1. Per the germline V gene, CDR1 is SGHRS and CDR2 is YFSETQ. This CDR3 has 15 residues. V was clipped by 4 bases and J by 7 bases; unmatched bases: 8. The CDR3 nucleotides read TGCGCCAGCAGCCCAGGGACAGGGGGCGATAGTGGCTACACCTTC. It encodes CASSPGTGGDSGYTF.